These T cell receptor beta chains were read from a single sample in a study of cytomegalovirus exposure and HLA in healthy donors. The table came from immunoSEQ multiplex PCR; TCRdb's copy has only in-frame clones and leaves some out. This table has 280,000 or so clones, over 75% appearing once. The source material was PBMCs. All receptors derive from a woman under 30 in good health and CMV-seronegative. Both conserved end residues are part of each CDR3. A D gene is named only where the DNA matches it firmly. Clone size is shown for a subset of rows, as once, few, many or a class of expanded clone.

>NA|TRBV7-2|NA|TRBJ1-5
CASSLVALVRENQPQHF
TGTGCCAGCAGCTTAGTCGCCCTAGTAAGGGAGAATCAGCCCCAGCATTTT
>NA|TRBV27|NA|TRBJ1-2
CASSSSGGGGYTF
TGTGCCAGCAGTTCCAGCGGGGGGGGTGGCTACACCTTC
>NA|TRBV12-2|NA|TRBJ2-3
CARGARASTDTQYF
TGTGCAAGGGGAGCGCGGGCTAGCACAGATACGCAGTATTTT
>NA|TRBV7-8|NA|TRBJ2-7
CASSFHNRGYRDQMEQYF
TGTGCCAGCAGCTTCCATAATCGCGGCTACAGGGATCAAATGGAGCAGTACTTC
>NA|TRBV28|NA|TRBJ2-7
CASSFPDSSTYEQYF
TGTGCCAGCAGTTTTCCTGACTCATCCACCTACGAGCAGTACTTC
>NA|TRBV28|NA|TRBJ1-3
CASSLAGAGNTIYF
TGTGCCAGCAGTTTAGCGGGGGCTGGAAACACCATATATTTT
>NA|TRBV5-1|TRBD1|TRBJ2-3
CASTPGQGADTQYF
TGCGCCAGCACCCCAGGCCAGGGGGCAGATACGCAGTATTTT
>NA|TRBV5-1|NA|TRBJ1-4
CASSLVGTSNEKLFF
TGCGCCAGCAGCTTGGTAGGGACATCTAATGAAAAACTGTTTTTT
>NA|TRBV25-1|NA|TRBJ2-1
CASSEGTGPIYNEQFF
TGTGCCAGCAGTGAGGGTACAGGGCCGATCTACAATGAGCAGTTCTTC
>NA|TRBV18|TRBD1|TRBJ2-2
CASSNGQGGTGELFF
TGTGCCAGCTCAAACGGACAGGGTGGCACCGGGGAGCTGTTTTTT
>NA|TRBV19|NA|TRBJ1-4
CASSVPGLGEKLFF
TGTGCCAGTAGTGTTCCGGGTTTGGGTGAAAAACTGTTTTTT
>NA|TRBV27|TRBD2|TRBJ2-1
CASSLLAGLYNEQFF
TGTGCCAGCAGTTTGCTAGCGGGCCTTTACAATGAGCAGTTCTTC
>NA|TRBV29-1|NA|TRBJ2-7
CSVGPAGGDEQYF
TGCAGCGTTGGCCCAGCAGGAGGTGACGAGCAGTACTTC
>NA|TRBV5-1|TRBD1|TRBJ2-3
CASSYPGTGTDTQYF
TGCGCCAGCAGCTACCCCGGGACAGGGACAGATACGCAGTATTTT
>few|TRBV7-2|TRBD1|TRBJ1-2
CASSLDQGADGYTF
TGTGCCAGCAGCTTAGACCAGGGGGCGGATGGCTACACCTTC
>NA|TRBV10-3|TRBD2|TRBJ2-1
CAIRDTSGSYNEQFF
TGTGCCATCAGAGATACTAGCGGGTCCTACAATGAGCAGTTCTTC
>NA|TRBV27|TRBD1|TRBJ2-1
CASSLYRGNEQFF
TGTGCCAGCAGTTTATACAGGGGCAATGAGCAGTTCTTC
>NA|TRBV28|NA|TRBJ1-2
CASSSYSFPGYTF
TGTGCCAGCAGTTCTTACAGTTTCCCTGGCTACACCTTC
>NA|TRBV4-1|NA|TRBJ2-7
CASSPDLSTGLEQYF
TGCGCCAGCAGCCCCGACCTCTCAACAGGGCTCGAGCAGTACTTC
>NA|TRBV7-7|NA|TRBJ2-2
CASSLRRGLEGSGELFF
TGTGCTAGCAGCTTACGAAGGGGACTGGAAGGTAGCGGGGAGCTGTTTTTT
>NA|TRBV30|TRBD2|TRBJ2-7
CAWRNGGEGFYEQYF
TGTGCCTGGAGGAACGGGGGGGAAGGGTTCTATGAGCAGTACTTC
>NA|TRBV2|NA|TRBJ2-6
CASKVEAGANVLTF
TGTGCCAGCAAAGTAGAGGCGGGGGCCAACGTCCTGACTTTC
>NA|TRBV28|TRBD1|TRBJ2-7
CASSQYTTGVEQYF
TGTGCCAGCAGTCAATATACGACAGGGGTCGAGCAGTACTTC
>NA|TRBV9|TRBD2|TRBJ2-3
CASGTSGSTDTQYF
TGTGCCAGCGGAACTAGCGGAAGCACAGATACGCAGTATTTT
>NA|TRBV28|NA|TRBJ2-3
CASKVSVRGEKDTQYF
TGTGCCAGCAAGGTCTCTGTCAGGGGTGAAAAAGATACGCAGTATTTT
>few|TRBV28|NA|TRBJ1-5
CAIRTGNQPQHF
TGTGCCATACGGACAGGCAATCAGCCCCAGCATTTT
>NA|TRBV6-5|TRBD1|TRBJ2-1
CASSYTGVEQFF
TGTGCCAGCAGCTACACAGGGGTTGAGCAGTTCTTC
>NA|TRBV28|NA|TRBJ2-7
CASRYVGSSYEQYF
TGTGCCAGCAGGTACGTCGGGAGCTCCTACGAGCAGTACTTC
>NA|TRBV5-4|NA|TRBJ2-7
CASSLESSNPTIEQYF
TGTGCCAGCAGCTTGGAGTCTTCGAATCCGACTATTGAGCAGTACTTC
>NA|TRBV30|NA|TRBJ1-2
CAWRGDTYYGYTF
TGTGCCTGGAGGGGGGACACTTACTATGGCTACACCTTC
>NA|TRBV21-1|NA|TRBJ1-5
CASSEKSGGRSNQPQHF
TGTGCCAGCAGCGAGAAGAGCGGGGGACGAAGCAATCAGCCCCAGCATTTT
>NA|TRBV19|NA|TRBJ2-7
CASSILWGQAYEQYF
TGTGCCAGTAGTATACTCTGGGGGCAAGCCTACGAGCAGTACTTC
>NA|TRBV15|NA|TRBJ1-4
CATSRDRYRDSEKLFF
TGTGCCACCAGCAGAGATCGATACAGGGATAGTGAAAAACTGTTTTTT
>NA|TRBV14|NA|TRBJ2-6
CASSWTGSGANVLTF
TGTGCCAGCAGTTGGACTGGGTCTGGGGCCAACGTCCTGACTTTC
>NA|TRBV14|TRBD2|TRBJ2-3
CASSQAAGGRTDTQYF
TGTGCCAGCAGCCAAGCAGCGGGAGGGCGCACAGATACGCAGTATTTT
>NA|TRBV19|NA|TRBJ1-5
CASSVPGDQPQHF
TGTGCCAGTAGTGTTCCCGGGGATCAGCCCCAGCATTTT
>NA|TRBV28|TRBD2|TRBJ2-3
CATTVMGSGRGNTQYF
TGTGCCACCACCGTGATGGGGAGCGGGAGAGGGAATACGCAGTATTTT
>NA|TRBV27|TRBD2|TRBJ2-1
CASGLAGNEQFF
TGTGCCAGCGGACTAGCGGGAAATGAGCAGTTCTTC